This T cell receptor beta chain comes out of a study of technical replicates of blood from a handful of donors. Germline V gene sequence: CDR1 KGHSH, CDR2 LQKENI. V shed 3 bases, J shed 9 bases, and the junction held 9 bases outside the gene matches. The CDR3 is 14 amino acids. The data were produced by immunoSEQ multiplex PCR, yet TCRdb's version contains in-frame clones alone and is incomplete. This sample carries approximately 73,000 clones, approximately 95% of them seen once, and the ten largest clones take 0.2% to 0.3%. V usage is TRBV18 and J usage is TRBJ2-3, with 7 bases that match TRBD2. The sequence was collected from a human donor in good health. Sequencing was performed on T cells isolated from PBMCs. This CDR3 is CASSPDPTSETQYF. DNA of the CDR3: TGTGCCAGCTCACCCGACCCCACTAGCGAAACGCAGTATTTT. Full variable domain (outside the CDR3, taken from reference TRBV18 and TRBJ2-3): NAGVMQNPRHLVRRRGQEARLRCSPMKGHSHVYWYRQLPEEGLKFMVYLQKENIIDESGMPKERFSAEFPKEGPSILRIQQVVRGDSAAYFCASSPDPTSETQYFGPGTRLTVL.